The clone carrying this T cell receptor beta chain was seen a few times. TCRdb re-derived calls from the RT-PCR reads in MiXCR, one entry per CDR3 protein. The sample shows about 700,000 distinct CDR3 sequences, 14% of them seen only once. CDR3 length: 17 residues. The germline gives CDR1 GTSNPN, CDR2 SVGIG (reference sequence). V lost 8 bases and J lost 2, with 22 bases in between. This TCR was sampled from a female donor in good health, serving as a healthy control. This chain links TRBV30 with TRBJ2-6, with a weak D call TRBD2 (6 bases). Sequences were obtained from memory CD4+ T cells from blood. CDR3 residues: CARGVGGLGAGANVLTF. CDR3 nucleotides: TGTGCCCGAGGCGTCGGGGGACTGGGGGCTGGGGCCAACGTCCTGACTTTC.